This record concerns one T cell receptor (beta chain) sequence. This record belongs to a study of T cell changes during pregnancy in multiple sclerosis. The germline V gene has CDR1 MGHRA and CDR2 YSYEKL. The CDR3 runs 14 residues. With 4 bases removed from V and 1 base from J, the gap between germline ends came to 10 bases. Measured with immunoSEQ multiplex PCR; TCRdb has only the in-frame clones, and not every one. The table has 25,000 to 35,000 clones, 90% seen once; the top ten hold less than 0.45%. The J gene is TRBJ1-2, the V gene TRBV4-1; TRBD1 is a possible D gene (5 bases). Sequencing used CD4+ T cells from peripheral blood mononuclear cells, obtained in the second trimester of pregnancy. The source of this sequence is a female donor in good health, enrolled as a control in a pregnancy study. CDR3 in amino acids: CASSRLQDNYGYTF. The CDR3 nucleotides read TGCGCCAGCAGCCGATTACAGGATAACTATGGCTACACCTTC.